A selection of T cell receptor beta chains follows, all from one sample in a study of blood T cell repertoires in COVID-19. TCRdb keeps only in-frame clones here, not all; method: immunoSEQ multiplex PCR. The table lists around 230,000 clones, about 82% of them singletons. Sequencing was done on a sample of peripheral blood. The receptors here all came from a man aged 45-65 years with COVID-19, enrolled during active disease. CDR3s include the opening cysteine and the closing phenylalanine or tryptophan. Each record gives: J gene, clone size, V gene, D gene, CDR3 DNA, CDR3 protein. A D gene is named only where the DNA matches it firmly. Some rows have no size entry. The others give once, few or many, or a class for an expanded clone.

J gene: TRBJ2-2
clone size: .
V gene: TRBV9
D gene: .
CDR3 DNA: TGTGCCAGCAGTATTACAGGGTCTTTTTCAGCCGGGGAGCTGTTTTTT
CDR3 protein: CASSITGSFSAGELFF

J gene: TRBJ2-1
clone size: .
V gene: TRBV29-1
D gene: .
CDR3 DNA: TGCAGCGTTGTTGGTTACAGCCCACCGGCCTACAATGAGCAGTTCTTC
CDR3 protein: CSVVGYSPPAYNEQFF

J gene: TRBJ1-3
clone size: .
V gene: TRBV11-2
D gene: .
CDR3 DNA: TGTGCCACCTCAACAGGGACAGGAAACACCATATATTTT
CDR3 protein: CATSTGTGNTIYF

J gene: TRBJ2-1
clone size: .
V gene: TRBV2
D gene: .
CDR3 DNA: TGTGCCAGCAGTCACAAAATTTACAATGAGCAGTTCTTC
CDR3 protein: CASSHKIYNEQFF

J gene: TRBJ2-7
clone size: .
V gene: TRBV5-6
D gene: .
CDR3 DNA: TGTGCCAGCAGCTCGATGTTCTGGAGGACCTACGAGCAGTACTTC
CDR3 protein: CASSSMFWRTYEQYF

J gene: TRBJ2-3
clone size: .
V gene: TRBV28
D gene: .
CDR3 DNA: TGTGCCAGCAGTAACGGACAGATTCTCACAGATACGCAGTATTTT
CDR3 protein: CASSNGQILTDTQYF

J gene: TRBJ1-3
clone size: .
V gene: TRBV30
D gene: .
CDR3 DNA: TGTGCCTGGAGTCCCTTGGACATCTACTCTGGAAACACCATATATTTT
CDR3 protein: CAWSPLDIYSGNTIYF

J gene: TRBJ1-3
clone size: once
V gene: TRBV30
D gene: .
CDR3 DNA: TGTGCCTGGAACCTCGGGAACTCTGGAAACACCATATATTTT
CDR3 protein: CAWNLGNSGNTIYF

J gene: TRBJ2-7
clone size: .
V gene: TRBV6-5
D gene: TRBD1
CDR3 DNA: TGTGCCAGCAGTACAACCCACAGGGGATGGGACGAGCAGTACTTC
CDR3 protein: CASSTTHRGWDEQYF

J gene: TRBJ1-3
clone size: .
V gene: TRBV27
D gene: TRBD1
CDR3 DNA: TGTGCCAGCAGTGGGGGACAGGCCTTCTCTGGAAACACCATATATTTT
CDR3 protein: CASSGGQAFSGNTIYF

J gene: TRBJ2-1
clone size: .
V gene: TRBV7-9
D gene: TRBD2
CDR3 DNA: TGTGCCAGCAGCGGGGTTGGCGGGGGGTGGAGTGAGCAGTTCTTC
CDR3 protein: CASSGVGGGWSEQFF

J gene: TRBJ2-5
clone size: once
V gene: TRBV9
D gene: .
CDR3 DNA: TGTGCCAGCAGCGTCGGACCGCTCGGAGGGGAGACCCAGTACTTC
CDR3 protein: CASSVGPLGGETQYF

J gene: TRBJ2-7
clone size: .
V gene: TRBV27
D gene: TRBD2
CDR3 DNA: TGTGCCAGCGCTCGGGGGGGCCCCTCCTACGAGCAGTACTTC
CDR3 protein: CASARGGPSYEQYF

J gene: TRBJ2-2
clone size: .
V gene: TRBV30
D gene: .
CDR3 DNA: TGTGCCTGGAGTGTATGGCGGAAAACCGGGGAGCTGTTTTTT
CDR3 protein: CAWSVWRKTGELFF

J gene: TRBJ1-5
clone size: .
V gene: TRBV5-8
D gene: .
CDR3 DNA: TGTGCCAGCAGCCGAGACAGAAATCAGCCCCAGCATTTT
CDR3 protein: CASSRDRNQPQHF

J gene: TRBJ2-7
clone size: .
V gene: TRBV6-2/TRBV6-3
D gene: .
CDR3 DNA: TGTGCCAGCAGCTATCTAGGAGTTGCCTACGAGCAGTACTTC
CDR3 protein: CASSYLGVAYEQYF

J gene: TRBJ2-3
clone size: .
V gene: TRBV19
D gene: .
CDR3 DNA: TGTGCCAGTAACCCGGGACACAGCACAGATACGCAGTATTTT
CDR3 protein: CASNPGHSTDTQYF

J gene: TRBJ2-7
clone size: .
V gene: TRBV7-9
D gene: .
CDR3 DNA: TGTGCCAGCAGCCCCCAATACGAGCAGTACTTC
CDR3 protein: CASSPQYEQYF

J gene: TRBJ2-7
clone size: .
V gene: TRBV19
D gene: .
CDR3 DNA: TGTGCCAGTAGTACAGACACCCAGCGCGGCTACGAGCAGTACTTC
CDR3 protein: CASSTDTQRGYEQYF

J gene: TRBJ1-2
clone size: once
V gene: TRBV10-2
D gene: .
CDR3 DNA: TGCGCCAGCAGGCCAGGGAAGCAGTTTGGCTACACCTTC
CDR3 protein: CASRPGKQFGYTF

J gene: TRBJ2-2
clone size: few
V gene: TRBV13
D gene: .
CDR3 DNA: TGTGCCAGCAGCCACAGGACCGGGGAGCTGTTTTTT
CDR3 protein: CASSHRTGELFF

J gene: TRBJ2-3
clone size: .
V gene: TRBV15
D gene: TRBD2
CDR3 DNA: TGTGCCACCAGCAGAGAGGTAGCGGGGGGGACAGATACGCAGTATTTT
CDR3 protein: CATSREVAGGTDTQYF

J gene: TRBJ1-2
clone size: .
V gene: TRBV11-2
D gene: .
CDR3 DNA: TGTGCCAGCAGCTTAGTGTCGGGGATTCGTGGCTACACCTTC
CDR3 protein: CASSLVSGIRGYTF

J gene: TRBJ1-4
clone size: .
V gene: TRBV2
D gene: .
CDR3 DNA: TGTGCCAGCATTGGGAGGGTCACAACTAATGAAAAACTGTTTTTT
CDR3 protein: CASIGRVTTNEKLFF

J gene: TRBJ1-4
clone size: .
V gene: TRBV30
D gene: .
CDR3 DNA: TGTGCCTGGAGTCGGGGAAGGCAGGGGATTGCAACTAATGAAAAACTGTTTTTT
CDR3 protein: CAWSRGRQGIATNEKLFF

J gene: TRBJ2-1
clone size: once
V gene: TRBV5-1
D gene: TRBD2
CDR3 DNA: TGCGCCAGCAGCCCACTAACTAGCGGGAGGCTGGGCAATGAGCAGTTCTTC
CDR3 protein: CASSPLTSGRLGNEQFF

J gene: TRBJ1-5
clone size: .
V gene: TRBV6-5
D gene: TRBD1
CDR3 DNA: TGTGCCAGCAGGCACCCGGGACAGGCTAATCAGCCCCAGCATTTT
CDR3 protein: CASRHPGQANQPQHF

J gene: TRBJ2-7
clone size: .
V gene: TRBV12-3/TRBV12-4
D gene: TRBD1
CDR3 DNA: TGTGCCAGCAGCACAGGGACAGGGTATCAGCAGTACTTC
CDR3 protein: CASSTGTGYQQYF

J gene: TRBJ2-7
clone size: .
V gene: TRBV2
D gene: TRBD2
CDR3 DNA: TGTGCCAGCCAAGAGCGGGGGGCCCTCTACGAGCAGTACTTC
CDR3 protein: CASQERGALYEQYF

J gene: TRBJ1-1
clone size: .
V gene: TRBV29-1
D gene: .
CDR3 DNA: TGCAGCGCTACAGATGCAACTGAAGCTTTCTTT
CDR3 protein: CSATDATEAFF

J gene: TRBJ1-2
clone size: .
V gene: TRBV7-9
D gene: TRBD1
CDR3 DNA: TGTGCCAGCAGGCGAACACAGGGGGCTTTAGCTGGCTACACCTTC
CDR3 protein: CASRRTQGALAGYTF

J gene: TRBJ2-1
clone size: .
V gene: TRBV24-1
D gene: .
CDR3 DNA: TGTGCCACCAGTGATATTTCGGGGGGCCAGGACAATGAGCAGTTCTTC
CDR3 protein: CATSDISGGQDNEQFF

J gene: TRBJ1-6
clone size: .
V gene: TRBV14
D gene: .
CDR3 DNA: TGTGCCAGCAGCCAAGATACGGGATGGGGTGATAATTCACCCCTCCACTTT
CDR3 protein: CASSQDTGWGDNSPLHF

J gene: TRBJ2-7
clone size: few
V gene: TRBV11-1
D gene: TRBD1
CDR3 DNA: TGTGCCAGCAGACCCCCAGGACAGGGGGCGGGGGAGCAGTACTTC
CDR3 protein: CASRPPGQGAGEQYF

J gene: TRBJ1-4
clone size: .
V gene: TRBV30
D gene: .
CDR3 DNA: TGTGCCTGGAGTGTAGGGCAGGGTGGTAGTGAAAAACTGTTTTTT
CDR3 protein: CAWSVGQGGSEKLFF

J gene: TRBJ1-2
clone size: .
V gene: TRBV10-3
D gene: .
CDR3 DNA: TGTGCCATCAGTGAGCAGGGGTATGGCTACACCTTC
CDR3 protein: CAISEQGYGYTF

J gene: TRBJ1-1
clone size: .
V gene: TRBV7-2
D gene: .
CDR3 DNA: TGTGCCAGCAGCCTCTCTGGAGGGGTTGGGCCCGTCCCTGAAGCTTTCTTT
CDR3 protein: CASSLSGGVGPVPEAFF

J gene: TRBJ2-1
clone size: .
V gene: TRBV6-1
D gene: TRBD1
CDR3 DNA: TGTGCCAGCAGTGAAAGTTGGACAGGCAGAAATGAGCAGTTCTTC
CDR3 protein: CASSESWTGRNEQFF

J gene: TRBJ1-2
clone size: .
V gene: TRBV28
D gene: .
CDR3 DNA: TGTGCCAGCAGTTATTCCCCGGCCCGTAATCGGGCTAACTATGGCTACACCTTC
CDR3 protein: CASSYSPARNRANYGYTF

J gene: TRBJ1-5
clone size: .
V gene: TRBV24-1
D gene: TRBD1
CDR3 DNA: TGTGCCACCAGTGATGCCGGGACAGAGAGGTATCAGCCCCAGCATTTT
CDR3 protein: CATSDAGTERYQPQHF

J gene: TRBJ1-6
clone size: .
V gene: TRBV4-1
D gene: .
CDR3 DNA: TGCGCCAGCAGCCCTCAGGGAAGGGCCTATAATTCACCCCTCCACTTT
CDR3 protein: CASSPQGRAYNSPLHF

J gene: TRBJ2-2
clone size: .
V gene: TRBV16
D gene: .
CDR3 DNA: TGTGCCAGCAGCCCCACAAACACCGGGGAGCTGTTTTTT
CDR3 protein: CASSPTNTGELFF

J gene: TRBJ2-5
clone size: .
V gene: TRBV15
D gene: TRBD1
CDR3 DNA: TGTGCCACCAGCAGAGTTACAGGGGGCATGGGGACCCAGTACTTC
CDR3 protein: CATSRVTGGMGTQYF

J gene: TRBJ1-1
clone size: .
V gene: TRBV5-4
D gene: TRBD1
CDR3 DNA: TGTGCCAGCAGCTTGGACCCAGGGGGCGCAACCGAAGCTTTCTTT
CDR3 protein: CASSLDPGGATEAFF

J gene: TRBJ1-5
clone size: .
V gene: TRBV6-5
D gene: .
CDR3 DNA: TGTGCCAGCAGTTACCGACAGAGTAATCAGCCCCAGCATTTT
CDR3 protein: CASSYRQSNQPQHF

J gene: TRBJ2-3
clone size: .
V gene: TRBV18
D gene: TRBD1
CDR3 DNA: TGTGCCAGCTCAACCGGGACAGGGGGCGATACGCAGTATTTT
CDR3 protein: CASSTGTGGDTQYF

J gene: TRBJ2-5
clone size: .
V gene: TRBV2
D gene: .
CDR3 DNA: TGTGCCAGCAGCCCACCGGCCGTTAGCGTGGGTGTGGACCAGTACTTC
CDR3 protein: CASSPPAVSVGVDQYF

J gene: TRBJ2-1
clone size: .
V gene: TRBV11-2
D gene: .
CDR3 DNA: TGTGCCAGCAGCTTAGTTGGACAACCCTACAATGAGCAGTTCTTC
CDR3 protein: CASSLVGQPYNEQFF

J gene: TRBJ2-7
clone size: .
V gene: TRBV3-1/TRBV3-2
D gene: .
CDR3 DNA: TGTGCCAGCAGCCAAAGGGGGGAGCAGTACTTC
CDR3 protein: CASSQRGEQYF